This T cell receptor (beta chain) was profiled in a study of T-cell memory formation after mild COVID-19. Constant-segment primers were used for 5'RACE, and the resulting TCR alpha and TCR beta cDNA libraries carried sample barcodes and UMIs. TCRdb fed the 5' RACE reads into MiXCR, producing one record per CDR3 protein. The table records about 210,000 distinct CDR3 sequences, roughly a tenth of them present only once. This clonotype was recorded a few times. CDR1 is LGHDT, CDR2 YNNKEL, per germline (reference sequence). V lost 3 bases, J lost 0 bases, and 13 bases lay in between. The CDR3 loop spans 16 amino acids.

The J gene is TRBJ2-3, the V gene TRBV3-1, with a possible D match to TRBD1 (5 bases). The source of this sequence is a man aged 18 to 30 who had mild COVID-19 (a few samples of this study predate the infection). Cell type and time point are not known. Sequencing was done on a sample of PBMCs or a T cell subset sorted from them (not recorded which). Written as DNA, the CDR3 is TGTGCCAGCAGCCACAGGGCGTCATCTAGCACAGATACGCAGTATTTT. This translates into CASSHRASSSTDTQYF.